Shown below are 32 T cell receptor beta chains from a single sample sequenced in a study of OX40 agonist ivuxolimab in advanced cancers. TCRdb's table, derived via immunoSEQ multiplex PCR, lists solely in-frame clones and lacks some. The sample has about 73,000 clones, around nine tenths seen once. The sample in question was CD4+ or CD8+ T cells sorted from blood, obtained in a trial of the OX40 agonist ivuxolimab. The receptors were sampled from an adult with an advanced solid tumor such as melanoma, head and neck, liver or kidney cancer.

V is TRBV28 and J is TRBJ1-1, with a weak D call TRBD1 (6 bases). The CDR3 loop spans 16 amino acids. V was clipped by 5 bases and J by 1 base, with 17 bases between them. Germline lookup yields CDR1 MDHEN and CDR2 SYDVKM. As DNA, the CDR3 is TGTGCCAGCAGTCCAAGAACAGGGAGGGGGAACACTGAAGCTTTCTTT. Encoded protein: CASSPRTGRGNTEAFF.

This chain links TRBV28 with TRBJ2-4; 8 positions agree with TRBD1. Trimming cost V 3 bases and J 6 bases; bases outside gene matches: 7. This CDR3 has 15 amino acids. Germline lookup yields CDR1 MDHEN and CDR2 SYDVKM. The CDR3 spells CASSLVDRAINIQYF. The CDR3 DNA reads TGTGCCAGCAGTTTGGTGGACAGGGCTATAAACATTCAGTACTTC. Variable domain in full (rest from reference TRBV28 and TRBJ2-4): DVKVTQSSRYLVKRTGEKVFLECVQDMDHENMFWYRQDPGLGLRLIYFSYDVKMKEKGDIPEGYSVSREKKERFSLILESASTNQTSMYLCASSLVDRAINIQYFGAGTRLSVL.

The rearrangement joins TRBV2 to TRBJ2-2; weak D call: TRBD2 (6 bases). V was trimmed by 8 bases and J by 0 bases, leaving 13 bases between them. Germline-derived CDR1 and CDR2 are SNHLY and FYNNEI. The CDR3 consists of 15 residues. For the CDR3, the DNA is TGTGCCAGCGGTCTGGCGGGGACGAACACCGGGGAGCTGTTTTTT. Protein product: CASGLAGTNTGELFF.

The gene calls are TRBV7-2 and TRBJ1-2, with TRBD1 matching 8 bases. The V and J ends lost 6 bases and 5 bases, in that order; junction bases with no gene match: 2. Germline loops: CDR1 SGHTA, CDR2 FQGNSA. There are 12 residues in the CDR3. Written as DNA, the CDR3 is TGTGCCAGCAGTCGGACAGGGTATGGCTACACCTTC. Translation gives CASSRTGYGYTF.

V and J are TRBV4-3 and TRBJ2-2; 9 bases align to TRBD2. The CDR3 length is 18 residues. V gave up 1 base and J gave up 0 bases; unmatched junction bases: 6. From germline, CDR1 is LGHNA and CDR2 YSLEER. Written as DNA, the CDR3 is TGCGCCAGCAGCCAAGCGGGGCTAGCGGGGACGAACACCGGGGAGCTGTTTTTT. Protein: CASSQAGLAGTNTGELFF.

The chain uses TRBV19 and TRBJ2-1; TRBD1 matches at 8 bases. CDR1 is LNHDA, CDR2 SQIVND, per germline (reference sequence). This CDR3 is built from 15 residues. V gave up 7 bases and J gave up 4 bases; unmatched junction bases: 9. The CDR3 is CASTSETGDYNEQFF. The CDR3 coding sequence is TGTGCCAGTACCTCCGAGACAGGGGATTACAATGAGCAGTTCTTC. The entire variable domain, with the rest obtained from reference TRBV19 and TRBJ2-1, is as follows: DGGITQSPKYLFRKEGQNVTLSCEQNLNHDAMYWYRQDPGQGLRLIYYSQIVNDFQKGDIAEGYSVSREKKESFPLTVTSAQKNPTAFYLCASTSETGDYNEQFFGPGTRLTVL.

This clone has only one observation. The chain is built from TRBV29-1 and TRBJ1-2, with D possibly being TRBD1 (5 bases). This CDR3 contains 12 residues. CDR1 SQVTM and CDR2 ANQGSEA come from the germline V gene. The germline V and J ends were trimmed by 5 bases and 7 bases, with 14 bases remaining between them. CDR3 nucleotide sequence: TGCAGCGTTCTGGGACGGGGCCTTGGCTACACCTTC. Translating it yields CSVLGRGLGYTF. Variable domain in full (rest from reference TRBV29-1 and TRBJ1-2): SAVISQKPSRDICQRGTSLTIQCQVDSQVTMMFWYRQQPGQSLTLIATANQGSEATYESGFVIDKFPISRPNLTFSTLTVSNMSPEDSSIYLCSVLGRGLGYTFGSGTRLTVV.

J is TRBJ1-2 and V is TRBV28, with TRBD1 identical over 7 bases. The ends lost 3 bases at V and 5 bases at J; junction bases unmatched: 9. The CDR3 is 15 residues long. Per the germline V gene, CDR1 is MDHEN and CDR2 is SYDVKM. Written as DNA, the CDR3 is TGTGCCAGCAGTTTCGTTGACAGGGAAGAATATGGCTACACCTTC. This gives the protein CASSFVDREEYGYTF.

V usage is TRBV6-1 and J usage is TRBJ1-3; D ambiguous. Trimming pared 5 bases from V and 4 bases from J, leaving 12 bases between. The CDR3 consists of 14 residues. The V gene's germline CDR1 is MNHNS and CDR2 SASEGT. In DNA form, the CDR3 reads TGTGCCAGCAGTTCCGGTGGATTCGGAAACACCATATATTTT. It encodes CASSSGGFGNTIYF.

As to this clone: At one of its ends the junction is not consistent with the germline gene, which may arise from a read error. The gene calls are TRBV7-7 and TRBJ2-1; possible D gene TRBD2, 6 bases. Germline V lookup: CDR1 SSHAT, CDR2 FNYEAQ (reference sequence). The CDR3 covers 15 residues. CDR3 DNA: TGTGCTAGCAGCCCCAAGGGACTCCCCCTTAATGAGCAGTTCTTC. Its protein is CASSPKGLPLNEQFF.

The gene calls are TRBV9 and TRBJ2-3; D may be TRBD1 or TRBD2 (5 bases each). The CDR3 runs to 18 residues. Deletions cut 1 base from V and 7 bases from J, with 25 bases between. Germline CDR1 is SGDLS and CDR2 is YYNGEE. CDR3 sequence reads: CASSVRSGPGTPLNTQYF. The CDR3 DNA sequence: TGTGCCAGCAGCGTAAGGAGTGGGCCCGGGACCCCCCTTAATACGCAGTATTTT.

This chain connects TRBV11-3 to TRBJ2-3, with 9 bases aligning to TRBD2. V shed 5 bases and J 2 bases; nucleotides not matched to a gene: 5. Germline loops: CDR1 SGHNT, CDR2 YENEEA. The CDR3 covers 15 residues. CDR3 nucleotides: TGTGCCAGCAGCGCAAGCGGGGGGAACACAGATACGCAGTATTTT. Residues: CASSASGGNTDTQYF.

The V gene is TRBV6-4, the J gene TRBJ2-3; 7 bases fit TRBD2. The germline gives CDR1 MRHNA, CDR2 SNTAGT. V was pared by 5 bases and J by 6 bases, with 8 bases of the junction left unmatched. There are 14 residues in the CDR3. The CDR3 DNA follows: TGTGCCAGCAGTCTGGGGGGGGGACTCGATACGCAGTATTTT. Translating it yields CASSLGGGLDTQYF.

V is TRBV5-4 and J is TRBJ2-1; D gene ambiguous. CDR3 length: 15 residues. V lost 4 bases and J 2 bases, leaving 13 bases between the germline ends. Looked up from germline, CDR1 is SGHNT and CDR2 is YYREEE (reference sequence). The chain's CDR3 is CASSRSWAAYNEQFF. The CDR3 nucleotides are TGTGCCAGCAGCCGGTCTTGGGCAGCCTACAATGAGCAGTTCTTC.

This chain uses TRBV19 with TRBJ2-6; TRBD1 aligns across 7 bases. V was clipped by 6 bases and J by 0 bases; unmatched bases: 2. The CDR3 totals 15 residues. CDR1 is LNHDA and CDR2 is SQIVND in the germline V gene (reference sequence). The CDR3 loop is CASRTGYSGANVLTF. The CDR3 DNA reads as TGTGCCAGTAGGACAGGGTACTCTGGGGCCAACGTCCTGACTTTC.

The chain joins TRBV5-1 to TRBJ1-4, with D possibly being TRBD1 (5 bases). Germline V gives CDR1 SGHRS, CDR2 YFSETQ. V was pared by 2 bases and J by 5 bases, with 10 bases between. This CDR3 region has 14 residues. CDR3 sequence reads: CASSFDSLNEKLFF. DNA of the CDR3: TGCGCCAGCAGCTTCGACAGCCTAAATGAAAAACTGTTTTTT. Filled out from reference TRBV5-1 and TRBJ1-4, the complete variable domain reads KAGVTQTPRYLIKTRGQQVTLSCSPISGHRSVSWYQQTPGQGLQFLFEYFSETQRNKGNFPGRFSGRQFSNSRSEMNVSTLELGDSALYLCASSFDSLNEKLFFGSGTQLSVL.

CDR3 residues: CASSRVPSWGEYF. The CDR3 bases are TGTGCCAGCAGCCGGGTCCCTAGCTGGGGGGAGTACTTC. The chain is built from TRBV7-2 and TRBJ2-5; possibly TRBD2 for D (6 bases). Germline V gene lookup returns CDR1 SGHTA and CDR2 FQGNSA. Between the trimmed V and J ends, which lost 5 bases and 12 bases, there was a span of 19 bases. CDR3 length: 13 residues.

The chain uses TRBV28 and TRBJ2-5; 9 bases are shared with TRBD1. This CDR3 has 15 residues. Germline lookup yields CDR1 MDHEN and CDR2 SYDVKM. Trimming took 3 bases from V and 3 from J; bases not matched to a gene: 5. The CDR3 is CASSFPGQGKETQYF. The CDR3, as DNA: TGTGCCAGCAGTTTCCCGGGACAGGGAAAAGAGACCCAGTACTTC.

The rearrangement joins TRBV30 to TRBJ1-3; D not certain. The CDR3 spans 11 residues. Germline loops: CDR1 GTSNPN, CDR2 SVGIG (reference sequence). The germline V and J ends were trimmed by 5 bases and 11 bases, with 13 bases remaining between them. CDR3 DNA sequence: TGTGCCTGGTCTCAGGCAGGCGCCATATATTTT. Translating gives CAWSQAGAIYF.

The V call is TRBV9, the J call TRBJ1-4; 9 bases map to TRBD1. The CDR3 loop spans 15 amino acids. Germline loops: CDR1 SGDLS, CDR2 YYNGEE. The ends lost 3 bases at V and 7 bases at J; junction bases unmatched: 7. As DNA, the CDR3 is TGTGCCAGCAGCGACCGGACAGGGGTTGGTGAAAAACTGTTTTTT. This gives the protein CASSDRTGVGEKLFF.

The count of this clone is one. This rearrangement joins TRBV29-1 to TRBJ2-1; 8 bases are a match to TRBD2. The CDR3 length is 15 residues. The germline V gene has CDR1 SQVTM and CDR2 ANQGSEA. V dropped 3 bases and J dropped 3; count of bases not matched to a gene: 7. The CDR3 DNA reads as TGCAGCGTTGAGCTGGCGGGAGGAGACTACAATGAGCAGTTCTTC. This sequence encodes CSVELAGGDYNEQFF.

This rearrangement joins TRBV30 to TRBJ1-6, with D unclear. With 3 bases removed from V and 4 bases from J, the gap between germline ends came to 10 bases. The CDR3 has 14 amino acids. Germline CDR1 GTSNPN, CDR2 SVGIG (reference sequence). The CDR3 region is CAWRAGGYNSPLHF. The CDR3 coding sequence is TGTGCCTGGAGGGCGGGAGGTTATAATTCACCCCTCCACTTT. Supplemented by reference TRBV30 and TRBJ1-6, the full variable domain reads SQTIHQWPATLVQPVGSPLSLECTVEGTSNPNLYWYRQAAGRGLQLLFYSVGIGQISSEVPQNLSASRPQDRQFILSSKKLLLSDSGFYLCAWRAGGYNSPLHFGNGTRLTVT.

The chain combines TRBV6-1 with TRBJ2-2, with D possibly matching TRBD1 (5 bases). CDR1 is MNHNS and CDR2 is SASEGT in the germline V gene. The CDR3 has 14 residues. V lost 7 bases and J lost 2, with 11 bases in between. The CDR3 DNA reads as TGTGCCAGCACGACAGACCTAAACACCGGGGAGCTGTTTTTT. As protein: CASTTDLNTGELFF.

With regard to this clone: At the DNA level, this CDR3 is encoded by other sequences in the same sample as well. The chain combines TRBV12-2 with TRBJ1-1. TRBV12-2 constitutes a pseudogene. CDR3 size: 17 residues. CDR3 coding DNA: TGTGCAAGTCGCTTAGCCCCTGTCGGCAGTCTGAACACTGAAGCTTTCTTT. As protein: CASRLAPVGSLNTEAFF.

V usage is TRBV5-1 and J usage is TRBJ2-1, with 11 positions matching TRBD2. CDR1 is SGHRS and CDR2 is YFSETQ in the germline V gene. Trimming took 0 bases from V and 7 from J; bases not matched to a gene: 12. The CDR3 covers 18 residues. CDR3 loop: CASSLESHRLAGHNEQFF. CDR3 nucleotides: TGCGCCAGCAGCTTGGAGTCCCATAGACTAGCGGGACATAATGAGCAGTTCTTC.

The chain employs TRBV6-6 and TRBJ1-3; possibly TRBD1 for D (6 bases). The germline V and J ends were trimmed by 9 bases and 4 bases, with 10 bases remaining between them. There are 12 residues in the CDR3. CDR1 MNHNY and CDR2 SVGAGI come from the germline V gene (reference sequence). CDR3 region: CASSGTGNTIYF. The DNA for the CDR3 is TGTGCCAGTTCTGGGACAGGAAACACCATATATTTT.

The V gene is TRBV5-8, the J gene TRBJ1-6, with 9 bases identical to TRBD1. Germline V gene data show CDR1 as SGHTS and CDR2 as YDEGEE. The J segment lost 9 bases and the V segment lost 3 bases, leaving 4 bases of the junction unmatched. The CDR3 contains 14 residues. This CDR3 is CASSYRDRVSPLHF. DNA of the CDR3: TGTGCCAGCAGCTATCGGGACAGGGTTTCACCCCTCCACTTT.

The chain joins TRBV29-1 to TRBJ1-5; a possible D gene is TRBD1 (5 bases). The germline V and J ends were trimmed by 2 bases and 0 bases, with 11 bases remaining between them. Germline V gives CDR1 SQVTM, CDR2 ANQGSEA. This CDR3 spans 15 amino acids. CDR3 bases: TGCAGCGTTGAAACCGGCGGGGGTAGCAATCAGCCCCAGCATTTT. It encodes CSVETGGGSNQPQHF.

DNA of the CDR3: TGTGCCAGCAGCGTAGGAGGGAGCGTGGAGACCCAGTACTTC. Protein: CASSVGGSVETQYF. This chain uses TRBV9 with TRBJ2-5; a weak D match, TRBD2 (5 bases). This CDR3 is built from 14 residues. The germline CDR1 and CDR2 sequences are SGDLS and YYNGEE. Trimming shortened V by 0 bases and J by 5 bases, and 11 bases separated the two germline ends. The entire variable domain, with the rest obtained from reference TRBV9 and TRBJ2-5, is as follows: DSGVTQTPKHLITATGQRVTLRCSPRSGDLSVYWYQQSLDQGLQFLIQYYNGEERAKGNILERFSAQQFPDLHSELNLSSLELGDSALYFCASSVGGSVETQYFGPGTRLLVL.

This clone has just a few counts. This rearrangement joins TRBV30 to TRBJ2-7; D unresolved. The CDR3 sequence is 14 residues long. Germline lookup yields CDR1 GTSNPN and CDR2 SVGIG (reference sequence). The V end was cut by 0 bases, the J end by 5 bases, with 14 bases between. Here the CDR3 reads CAWSVPRQGHEQYF. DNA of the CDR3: TGTGCCTGGAGTGTACCAAGGCAAGGGCACGAGCAGTACTTC. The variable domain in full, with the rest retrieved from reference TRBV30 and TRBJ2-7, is SQTIHQWPATLVQPVGSPLSLECTVEGTSNPNLYWYRQAAGRGLQLLFYSVGIGQISSEVPQNLSASRPQDRQFILSSKKLLLSDSGFYLCAWSVPRQGHEQYFGPGTRLTVT.

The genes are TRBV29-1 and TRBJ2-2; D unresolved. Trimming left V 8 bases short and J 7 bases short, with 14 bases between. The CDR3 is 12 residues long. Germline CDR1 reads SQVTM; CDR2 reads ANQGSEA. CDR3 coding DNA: TGCAGCCCTTCAAAGAGCCGCGGGGAGCTGTTTTTT. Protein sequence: CSPSKSRGELFF.

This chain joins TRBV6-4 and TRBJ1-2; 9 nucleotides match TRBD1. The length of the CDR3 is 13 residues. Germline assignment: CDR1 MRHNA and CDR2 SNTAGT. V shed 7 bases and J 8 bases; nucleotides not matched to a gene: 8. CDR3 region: CASTRQGVEGYTF. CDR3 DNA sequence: TGTGCCAGCACCAGACAGGGGGTAGAAGGCTACACCTTC.